Below are 29 T cell receptor beta chains sequenced from a single sample in a study of cytomegalovirus exposure and HLA in healthy donors (dated by TCRdb to 2017 to 2019). Libraries were constructed by the immunoSEQ multiplex PCR assay. For the multiplex PCR, a mixture combining 60 forward primers for TCR Vbeta segments and 13 reverse primers for TCR Jbeta segments was used. TCRdb obtained this table from immuneACCESS and retained in-frame rearrangements with V and J assigned. These tables miss some clones; where compared with another copy, unresolved V genes account for less than half of the shortfall, and the remainder is unexplained. The sample profile shows about 140,000 clones; around a tenth of them were found once. Together, the top ten hold 1.8% of the sample. Sequencing was done on a sample of PBMCs. The receptors here all came from a man in his forties or fifties in good health and CMV-seronegative.

The chain links TRBV19 to TRBJ1-2; possibly TRBD1 for D (6 bases). This CDR3 comprises 17 residues. V dropped 3 bases and J dropped 4 bases, with 21 bases sitting between them. Germline-derived CDR1 and CDR2 are LNHDA and SQIVND (reference sequence). CDR3 in DNA: TGTGCCAGTAGTATGGGGGCAAATGATCGGGGCCTCTATGGCTACACCTTC. The encoded protein is CASSMGANDRGLYGYTF. Combining the CDR3 with reference TRBV19 and TRBJ1-2 gives the whole variable domain DGGITQSPKYLFRKEGQNVTLSCEQNLNHDAMYWYRQDPGQGLRLIYYSQIVNDFQKGDIAEGYSVSREKKESFPLTVTSAQKNPTAFYLCASSMGANDRGLYGYTFGSGTRLTVV.

J is TRBJ2-5 and V is TRBV6-4, with a tentative D call TRBD2 (6 bases). Germline V gene lookup returns CDR1 MRHNA and CDR2 SNTAGT. The CDR3 contains 15 residues. With 3 bases removed from V and 1 base from J, the gap between germline ends came to 12 bases. CDR3 loop: CASSEGSGTQETQYF. The CDR3 bases are TGTGCCAGCAGTGAAGGTAGCGGTACCCAAGAGACCCAGTACTTC.

The rearrangement links TRBV5-1 to TRBJ2-1, with 10 bases lining up with TRBD2. The CDR3 extends over 15 amino acids. J gave up 8 bases and V 1 base, and 6 bases lay outside the gene matches. Germline V lookup: CDR1 SGHRS, CDR2 YFSETQ. This CDR3 reads CASSLLAGGIDEQFF. The CDR3 region has the DNA TGCGCCAGCAGCTTGTTAGCGGGAGGTATAGATGAGCAGTTCTTC. Full variable domain (outside the CDR3, taken from reference TRBV5-1 and TRBJ2-1): KAGVTQTPRYLIKTRGQQVTLSCSPISGHRSVSWYQQTPGQGLQFLFEYFSETQRNKGNFPGRFSGRQFSNSRSEMNVSTLELGDSALYLCASSLLAGGIDEQFFGPGTRLTVL.

This clone was detected a few times. This chain uses TRBV4-1 with TRBJ2-7; 11 bases match TRBD2. The trim removed 1 base at V and 0 bases at J, leaving 5 bases unmatched. Germline V lookup: CDR1 MGHRA, CDR2 YSYEKL. The CDR3 runs to 17 residues. The CDR3 DNA reads TGCGCCAGCAGCCAAGCCTCAACTAGCGGGGGCTCCTACGAGCAGTACTTC. The encoded protein is CASSQASTSGGSYEQYF.

The rearrangement joins TRBV9 to TRBJ2-5; the match to TRBD2 covers 14 bases. CDR3 length: 16 amino acids. V lost 0 bases and J lost 2; bases outside the gene matches: 0. CDR1 SGDLS and CDR2 YYNGEE come from the germline V gene. CDR3 in DNA: TGTGCCAGCAGCGTAGGGACTAGCGGGGGGCAAGAGACCCAGTACTTC. Amino acid sequence: CASSVGTSGGQETQYF.

The rearrangement links TRBV6-4 to TRBJ1-2; D is perhaps TRBD1 (5 bases). CDR3 size: 14 residues. Germline V gives CDR1 MRHNA, CDR2 SNTAGT. The V gene lost 4 bases and the J gene lost 4 bases, with 13 bases spanning the gap. CDR3 in DNA: TGTGCCAGCAGTGCCTCCGGGACTGCCTATGGCTACACCTTC. Translated, it gives CASSASGTAYGYTF.

This clone came up a few times. The J gene is TRBJ2-3, the V gene TRBV6-1; D may be TRBD1 (5 bases). The CDR3 consists of 14 residues. The germline V and J ends were trimmed by 10 bases and 0 bases, with 14 bases remaining between them. The V gene's germline CDR1 is MNHNS and CDR2 SASEGT. CDR3 protein: CATKDILSTDTQYF. The CDR3 coding sequence is TGTGCCACCAAGGACATTCTTAGCACAGATACGCAGTATTTT.

The V call is TRBV6-1, the J call TRBJ2-7, with D tentatively TRBD2 (5 bases). Germline assignment: CDR1 MNHNS and CDR2 SASEGT. The V gene lost 7 bases and the J gene lost 1 base, with 17 bases spanning the gap. This CDR3 has 15 amino acids. CDR3 amino acids: CASTPGFTSSYEQYF. DNA for the CDR3: TGTGCCAGCACCCCCGGATTTACTAGTTCCTACGAGCAGTACTTC.

The chain carries TRBV4-1 and TRBJ1-6; no reliable D call. CDR3 size: 17 residues. Trimming took off 4 bases at V and 5 bases at J, with 18 bases between the two ends. The V gene's germline CDR1 is MGHRA and CDR2 YSYEKL. The CDR3 DNA reads as TGCGCCAGCAGCCGAGCTCCCGGGAGGGAAAATAATTCACCCCTCCACTTT. Encoded protein: CASSRAPGRENNSPLHF.

The J gene is TRBJ2-3, the V gene TRBV29-1, with 7 bases aligning to TRBD2. Germline V lookup: CDR1 SQVTM, CDR2 ANQGSEA. The V and J ends lost 4 bases and 0 bases, in that order; junction bases with no gene match: 7. The CDR3 loop spans 15 amino acids. The CDR3 DNA is TGCAGCGTTGTCCCCAGCGGGGCTAGCACAGATACGCAGTATTTT. Translation: CSVVPSGASTDTQYF.

This clone was counted between two and nine times. The rearrangement links TRBV6-6 to TRBJ1-1, with a weak D call TRBD1 (5 bases). Germline loops: CDR1 MNHNY, CDR2 SVGAGI (reference sequence). The CDR3 is 15 amino acids. Trimming took 2 bases from V and 1 from J, leaving 11 bases between them. The CDR3 spells CASSYPRQSNTEAFF. The CDR3 DNA sequence: TGTGCCAGCAGTTACCCGCGACAGTCGAACACTGAAGCTTTCTTT.

In its sample, this clone was seen a few times. V and J are TRBV30 and TRBJ1-1, with D possibly matching TRBD1 (5 bases). CDR3 length: 13 residues. CDR1 is GTSNPN and CDR2 is SVGIG in the germline V gene (reference sequence). The V and J ends lost 3 bases and 4 bases respectively, with 12 bases between them. The CDR3 sequence is CAWSMGGGTEAFF. The CDR3 DNA sequence: TGTGCCTGGAGCATGGGGGGGGGCACTGAAGCTTTCTTT.

V gene TRBV18 combines with J gene TRBJ2-5; a weak D match, TRBD1 (6 bases). The CDR3 loop spans 16 amino acids. The V end lost 3 bases, the J end lost 5 bases, and 19 bases lay between the germline ends. Germline V lookup: CDR1 KGHSH, CDR2 LQKENI. The CDR3, as DNA: TGTGCCAGCTCACCCTCGGACAGCACCTTCCAGGAGACCCAGTACTTC. It yields the protein CASSPSDSTFQETQYF.

This clone was seen a handful of times. The chain is built from TRBV6-5 and TRBJ1-1; D not resolved. The germline gives CDR1 MNHEY, CDR2 SVGAGI. This CDR3 has 14 amino acids. V dropped 7 bases and J dropped 1 base, with 13 bases sitting between them. CDR3 in amino acids: CASTARRGNTEAFF. In DNA, the CDR3 is TGTGCCAGCACCGCAAGGCGGGGGAACACTGAAGCTTTCTTT.

The V and J genes are TRBV7-9 and TRBJ2-1, with TRBD2 matching over 7 bases. The CDR3 is 15 amino acids. From germline, CDR1 is SEHNR and CDR2 FQNEAQ (reference sequence). J was trimmed by 5 bases and V by 1 base; bases with no gene match: 5. This chain's CDR3 is CASSLGAGQHNEQFF. The CDR3 bases are TGTGCCAGCAGCTTAGGAGCGGGGCAACACAATGAGCAGTTCTTC.

This clone appeared a few times. The V gene is TRBV30, the J gene TRBJ2-3; D possibly corresponds to TRBD2 (6 bases). This CDR3 contains 14 residues. The germline V gene encodes CDR1 GTSNPN and CDR2 SVGIG (reference sequence). V lost 3 bases and J lost 0, with 10 bases in between. The CDR3 is CAWRRRGSTDTQYF. The CDR3, as DNA: TGTGCCTGGAGAAGGCGGGGAAGCACAGATACGCAGTATTTT.

This clone occurred a few times. The chain joins TRBV5-4 to TRBJ2-1; 13 bases agree with TRBD2. The CDR3 has 14 residues. With V trimmed by 4 bases and J by 15 bases, 10 bases remained unmatched. Germline lookup yields CDR1 SGHNT and CDR2 YYREEE (reference sequence). CDR3 nucleotides: TGTGCCAGCAGCGAGACGACTAGCGGGAGGATCGGGTTCTTC. Its translation: CASSETTSGRIGFF. The full variable domain, completed using reference TRBV5-4 and TRBJ2-1, is ETGVTQSPTHLIKTRGQQVTLRCSSQSGHNTVSWYQQALGQGPQFIFQYYREEENGRGNFPPRFSGLQFPNYSSELNVNALELDDSALYLCASSETTSGRIGFFGPGTRLTVL.

The CDR3 region is CASSRRGLRDSYEQYF. In nucleotides, the CDR3 is TGTGCCAGCAGTCGCCGAGGGTTAAGGGACTCCTACGAGCAGTACTTC. This rearrangement joins TRBV6-6 to TRBJ2-7; TRBD2 is a possible D gene (5 bases). The CDR3 is made up of 16 amino acids. V gave up 5 bases and J gave up 0 bases, with 17 bases separating them. Germline-derived CDR1 and CDR2 are MNHNY and SVGAGI (reference sequence).

The rearrangement uses TRBV5-1 and TRBJ2-1; possible D gene TRBD1, 6 bases. This CDR3 is 15 amino acids long. The ends were cut back, 2 bases at V and 6 bases at J, with 15 bases in the middle. The germline CDR1 and CDR2 sequences are SGHRS and YFSETQ. For the CDR3, the DNA is TGCGCCAGCAGCTTTACAGGGAACGGGGTCAATGAGCAGTTCTTC. This codes for CASSFTGNGVNEQFF. Variable domain in full (rest from reference TRBV5-1 and TRBJ2-1): KAGVTQTPRYLIKTRGQQVTLSCSPISGHRSVSWYQQTPGQGLQFLFEYFSETQRNKGNFPGRFSGRQFSNSRSEMNVSTLELGDSALYLCASSFTGNGVNEQFFGPGTRLTVL.

This clone has a handful of counts. The rearrangement links TRBV6-1 to TRBJ1-4; 7 bases line up with TRBD1. Germline V gives CDR1 MNHNS, CDR2 SASEGT. V gave up 3 bases and J gave up 4 bases; unmatched junction bases: 5. The CDR3 covers 15 residues. The CDR3 nucleotides are TGTGCCAGCAGTGATTCGGACAGGTATAATGAAAAACTGTTTTTT. Amino acid sequence: CASSDSDRYNEKLFF.

The chain carries TRBV9 and TRBJ1-1; 7 bases are shared with TRBD1. This CDR3 has 14 residues. The ends lost 3 bases at V and 1 base at J; junction bases unmatched: 3. Per the germline V gene, CDR1 is SGDLS and CDR2 is YYNGEE. CDR3 DNA sequence: TGTGCCAGCAGCGCTCAGGGGGAGAACACTGAAGCTTTCTTT. Translating it yields CASSAQGENTEAFF.

V is TRBV11-2 and J is TRBJ2-5, with 10 bases aligning to TRBD2. The length of the CDR3 is 17 residues. Germline values: CDR1 SGHAT, CDR2 FQNNGV. V gave up 2 bases and J gave up 4 bases; unmatched junction bases: 10. CDR3 nucleotides: TGTGCCAGCAGCTTAAACGGTCCAGCGGGGGGGCGAGAGACCCAGTACTTC. Amino acid sequence: CASSLNGPAGGRETQYF.

This clone was detected a few times. The genes are TRBV7-9 and TRBJ2-3, with D hard to call. The CDR3 loop spans 14 amino acids. The V end lost 2 bases, the J end lost 0 bases, and 6 bases lay between the germline ends. Germline loops: CDR1 SEHNR, CDR2 FQNEAQ (reference sequence). In DNA form, the CDR3 reads TGTGCCAGCAGCTTAACTGTAAGCACAGATACGCAGTATTTT. Its protein is CASSLTVSTDTQYF.

This clone was picked up a small number of times. The gene calls are TRBV20-1 and TRBJ2-1; weak D call: TRBD1 (5 bases). Germline loops: CDR1 DFQATT, CDR2 SNEGSKA (reference sequence). This CDR3 spans 10 amino acids. Trimming pared 8 bases from V and 8 bases from J, leaving 10 bases between. Here the CDR3 DNA reads TGCAGTTACCAGGGTGATGAGCAGTTCTTC. This sequence encodes CSYQGDEQFF.

This clone turned up a few times. The same CDR3 arises from other DNA sequences in this sample as well. The gene calls are TRBV28 and TRBJ1-5; 7 nucleotides agree with TRBD1. The J segment lost 2 bases and the V segment lost 2 bases, leaving 0 bases of the junction unmatched. Looked up from germline, CDR1 is MDHEN and CDR2 is SYDVKM. This CDR3 comprises 14 residues. As DNA, the CDR3 is TGTGCCAGCAGTTTAGACAGGGGCAATCAGCCCCAGCATTTT. This encodes CASSLDRGNQPQHF.

The rearrangement links TRBV28 to TRBJ2-7; 8 bases line up with TRBD1. In germline, CDR1 is MDHEN, CDR2 SYDVKM. CDR3 length: 14 amino acids. V gave up 5 bases and J gave up 5 bases; unmatched junction bases: 8. CDR3 bases: TGTGCCAGCAGTCAGTCGGACAGGGTCCACGAGCAGTACTTC. Protein sequence: CASSQSDRVHEQYF.

This chain joins TRBV5-1 and TRBJ2-4, with 11 bases identical to TRBD1. The germline gives CDR1 SGHRS, CDR2 YFSETQ. The CDR3 length is 16 residues. V lost 1 base and J lost 8; bases outside the gene matches: 8. The chain's CDR3 is CASSLLGQGALDIQYF. The DNA for the CDR3 is TGCGCCAGCAGCTTGCTAGGACAGGGGGCTCTGGACATTCAGTACTTC.

The table lists this clone with a few counts. The chain carries TRBV30 and TRBJ1-2; 9 bases align to TRBD1. The length of the CDR3 is 12 residues. Germline assignment: CDR1 GTSNPN and CDR2 SVGIG (reference sequence). Germline trimming cut 4 bases from V and 7 bases from J; bases unmatched to any gene: 4. This chain's CDR3 is CAWTGTGSGYTF. Here the CDR3 DNA reads TGTGCCTGGACAGGGACAGGGTCTGGCTACACCTTC.

This clone turned up a few times. The chain employs TRBV7-2 and TRBJ1-5; D perhaps matches TRBD1 (5 bases). Per germline, CDR1 SGHTA and CDR2 FQGNSA. Trimming took 4 bases from V and 0 from J, leaving 10 bases between them. This CDR3 has 15 amino acids. The CDR3 nucleotides are TGTGCCAGCAGCTCAGTAGGGGTTAGCAATCAGCCCCAGCATTTT. Encoded protein: CASSSVGVSNQPQHF.